These 5 T cell receptor beta chains share one sample of origin, sequenced in a study of shared clonotypes between healthy human individuals. Sequenced by immunoSEQ multiplex PCR; TCRdb stores in-frame clones only, minus some. The sample lists around 1 million clones, more than 75% occurring once. Sequences were obtained from memory CD4+ T cells sorted from blood. Stated subset: CD45RA-negative fraction. These TCRs come from a young man in good health.

J is TRBJ1-2 and V is TRBV27, with a weak D call TRBD1 (5 bases). The CDR3 has 13 residues. Germline CDR1 reads MNHEY; CDR2 reads SMNVEV (reference sequence). V was trimmed by 5 bases and J by 4 bases, leaving 11 bases between them. The DNA of the CDR3 is TGTGCCAGCAGTCCCGGGACCAGCTATGGCTACACCTTC. It translates to CASSPGTSYGYTF.

This clone was seen only once. One end of the junction fails to match germline, which may point to a read error. The sample holds other DNA sequences that translate to the same CDR3. The genes are TRBV10-3 and TRBJ2-7; D possibly matches TRBD1 or TRBD2 (5 bases each). The CDR3 sequence is 15 residues long. Germline V gene lookup returns CDR1 ENHRY and CDR2 SYGVKD. In nucleotides, the CDR3 is TGCGCCATCCCGTGGGGGAGAAGATATTCCTACGAGCAGTACTTC. Amino acid sequence: CAIPWGRRYSYEQYF.

V gene TRBV11-2 combines with J gene TRBJ2-7; D call uncertain. Germline CDR1 reads SGHAT; CDR2 reads FQNNGV. The V and J ends lost 5 bases and 2 bases respectively, with 16 bases between them. This CDR3 has 15 residues. The DNA of the CDR3 is TGTGCCAGCAGCCTATCCCCCGCAGGCGCCTACGAGCAGTACTTC. Protein product: CASSLSPAGAYEQYF.

V and J are TRBV30 and TRBJ2-7; D is ambiguous. There are 11 residues in the CDR3. The germline V gene encodes CDR1 GTSNPN and CDR2 SVGIG (reference sequence). V was clipped by 0 bases and J by 7 bases, with 7 bases between them. CDR3 sequence reads: CAWSVEKEQYF. CDR3 coding DNA: TGTGCCTGGAGTGTGGAGAAGGAGCAGTACTTC.

This clone was observed a handful of times. The rearrangement joins TRBV2 to TRBJ1-1; no clear D. This CDR3 contains 13 residues. Trimming took 6 bases from V and 2 from J, leaving 10 bases between them. The germline V gene has CDR1 SNHLY and CDR2 FYNNEI. For the CDR3, the DNA is TGTGCCAGCAGACAGCAGGCTAACACTGAAGCTTTCTTT. Amino acid sequence: CASRQQANTEAFF.